What follows is one T cell receptor (beta chain) and its context. Clones were sequenced by immunoSEQ multiplex PCR, and TCRdb holds only the in-frame ones, with some missing. The sample lists roughly 490,000 clones, 79% occurring once. This sample is drawn from a study of shared clonotypes between healthy human individuals. This CDR3 has 13 amino acids. Germline values: CDR1 SQVTM, CDR2 ANQGSEA. Trimming removed 5 bases at V and 2 bases at J, with 11 bases between. The chain is built from TRBV29-1 and TRBJ2-3, with D perhaps matching TRBD1 (5 bases). The sample was PBMCs. This sequence originates from a woman between 40 and 50 years old in good health. Some clones in this sample may be carry-over from other donors' samples. The DNA of the CDR3 is TGCAGCGTTTGGCCAGGGTACACAGATACGCAGTATTTT. Amino acid sequence: CSVWPGYTDTQYF.